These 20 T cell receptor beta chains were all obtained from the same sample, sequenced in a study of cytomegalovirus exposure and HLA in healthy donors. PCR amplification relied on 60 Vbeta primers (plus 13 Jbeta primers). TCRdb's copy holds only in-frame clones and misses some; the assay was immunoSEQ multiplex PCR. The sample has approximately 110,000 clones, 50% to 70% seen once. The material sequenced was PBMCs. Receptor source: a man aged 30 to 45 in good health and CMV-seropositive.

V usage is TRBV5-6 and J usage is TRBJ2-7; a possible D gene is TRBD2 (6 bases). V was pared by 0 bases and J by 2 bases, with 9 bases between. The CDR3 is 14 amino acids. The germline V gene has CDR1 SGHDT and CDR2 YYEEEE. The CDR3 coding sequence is TGTGCCAGCAGCTTGGGGGACTGGGCCTACGAGCAGTACTTC. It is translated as CASSLGDWAYEQYF.

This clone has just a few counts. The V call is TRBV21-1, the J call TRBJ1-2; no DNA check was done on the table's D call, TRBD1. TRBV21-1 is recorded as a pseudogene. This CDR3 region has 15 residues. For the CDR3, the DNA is TGTGCCAGCAGCACGACAGGGCCCCATCCCCATGGCTACACCTTC. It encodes CASSTTGPHPHGYTF.

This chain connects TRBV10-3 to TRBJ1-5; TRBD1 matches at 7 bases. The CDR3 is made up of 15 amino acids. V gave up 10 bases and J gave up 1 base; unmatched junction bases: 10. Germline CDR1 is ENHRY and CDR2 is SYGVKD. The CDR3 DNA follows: TGTGCCAGCAGAACGACAGGGTTGAGCAATCAGCCCCAGCATTTT. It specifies CASRTTGLSNQPQHF.

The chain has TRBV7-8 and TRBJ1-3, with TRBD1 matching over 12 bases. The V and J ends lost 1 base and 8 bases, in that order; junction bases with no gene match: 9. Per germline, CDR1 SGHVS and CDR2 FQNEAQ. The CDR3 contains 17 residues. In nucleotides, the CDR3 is TGTGCCAGCAGCTTAGTGAAGAGGGACAGGGGGCTAGACACCATATATTTT. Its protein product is CASSLVKRDRGLDTIYF.

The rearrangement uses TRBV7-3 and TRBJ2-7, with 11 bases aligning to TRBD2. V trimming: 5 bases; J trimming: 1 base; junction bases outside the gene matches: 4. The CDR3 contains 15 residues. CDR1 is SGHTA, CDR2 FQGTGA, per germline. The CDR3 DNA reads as TGTGCCAGCAGCCCTAGCGGGGGGACTTCCTACGAGCAGTACTTC. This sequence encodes CASSPSGGTSYEQYF.

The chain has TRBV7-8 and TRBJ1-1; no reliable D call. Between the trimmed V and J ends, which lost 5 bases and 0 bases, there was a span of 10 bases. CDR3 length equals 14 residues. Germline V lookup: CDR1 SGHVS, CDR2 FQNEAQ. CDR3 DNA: TGTGCCAGCAGCCCGTCGCGATTGAACACTGAAGCTTTCTTT. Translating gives CASSPSRLNTEAFF.

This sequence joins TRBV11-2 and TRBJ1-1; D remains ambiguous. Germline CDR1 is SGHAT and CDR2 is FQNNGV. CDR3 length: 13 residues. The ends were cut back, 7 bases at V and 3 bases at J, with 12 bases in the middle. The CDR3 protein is CASNALLDTEAFF. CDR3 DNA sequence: TGTGCCAGCAACGCGCTCCTAGACACTGAAGCTTTCTTT.

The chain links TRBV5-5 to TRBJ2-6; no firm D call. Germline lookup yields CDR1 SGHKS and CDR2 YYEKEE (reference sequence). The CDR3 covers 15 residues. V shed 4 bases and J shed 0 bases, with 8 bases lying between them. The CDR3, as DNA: TGTGCCAGCAGCCCTACAGACTCTGGGGCCAACGTCCTGACTTTC. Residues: CASSPTDSGANVLTF.

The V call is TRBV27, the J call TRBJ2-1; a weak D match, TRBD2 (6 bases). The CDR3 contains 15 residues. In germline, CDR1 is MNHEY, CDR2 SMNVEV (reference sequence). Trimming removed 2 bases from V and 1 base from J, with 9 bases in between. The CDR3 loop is CASSLLGGSYNEQFF. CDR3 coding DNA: TGTGCCAGCAGTTTACTGGGGGGATCCTACAATGAGCAGTTCTTC.

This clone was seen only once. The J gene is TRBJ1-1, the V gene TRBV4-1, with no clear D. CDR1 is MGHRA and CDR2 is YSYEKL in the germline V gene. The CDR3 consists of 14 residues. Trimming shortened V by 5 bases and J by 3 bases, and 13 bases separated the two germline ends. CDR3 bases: TGCGCCAGCAGCTATAACGAGGGTTACACTGAAGCTTTCTTT. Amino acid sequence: CASSYNEGYTEAFF.

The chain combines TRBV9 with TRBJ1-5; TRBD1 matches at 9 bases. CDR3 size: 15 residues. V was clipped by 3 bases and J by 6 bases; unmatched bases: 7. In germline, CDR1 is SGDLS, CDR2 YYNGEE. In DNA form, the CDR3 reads TGTGCCAGCAGCGCTGGGACAGGGCCAGGTCAGCCCCAGCATTTT. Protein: CASSAGTGPGQPQHF.

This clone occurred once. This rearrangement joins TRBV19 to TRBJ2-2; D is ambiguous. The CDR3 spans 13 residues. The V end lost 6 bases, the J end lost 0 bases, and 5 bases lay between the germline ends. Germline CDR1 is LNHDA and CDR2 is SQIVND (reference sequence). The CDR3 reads CASRTTNTGELFF. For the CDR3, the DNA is TGTGCCAGTAGGACAACGAACACCGGGGAGCTGTTTTTT.

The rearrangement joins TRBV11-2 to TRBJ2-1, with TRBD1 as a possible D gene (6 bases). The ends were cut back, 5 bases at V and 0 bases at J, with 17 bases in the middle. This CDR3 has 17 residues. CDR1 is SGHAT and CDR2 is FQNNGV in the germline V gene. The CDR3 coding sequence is TGTGCCAGCAGCCTCAACCCCCGCAGGGGCTCCTACAATGAGCAGTTCTTC. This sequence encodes CASSLNPRRGSYNEQFF.

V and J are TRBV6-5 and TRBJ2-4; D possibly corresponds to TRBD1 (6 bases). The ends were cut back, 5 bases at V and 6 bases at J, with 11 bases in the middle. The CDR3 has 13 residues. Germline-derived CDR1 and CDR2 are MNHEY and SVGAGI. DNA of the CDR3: TGTGCCAGCAGTCAGGGACAACCAAACATTCAGTACTTC. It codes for CASSQGQPNIQYF.

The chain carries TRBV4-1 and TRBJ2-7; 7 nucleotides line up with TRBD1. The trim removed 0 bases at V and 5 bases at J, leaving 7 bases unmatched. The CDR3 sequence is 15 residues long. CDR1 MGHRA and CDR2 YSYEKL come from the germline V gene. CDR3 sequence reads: CASSQDDRAWDEQYF. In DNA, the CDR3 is TGCGCCAGCAGCCAAGACGACAGGGCTTGGGACGAGCAGTACTTC.

CDR3 in amino acids: CASSLQGGTYEQYF. CDR3 coding DNA: TGTGCCAGCAGCTTACAGGGGGGTACCTACGAGCAGTACTTC. The chain couples TRBV7-6 to TRBJ2-7; D might be TRBD1 (7 bases). Germline assignment: CDR1 SGHVS and CDR2 FNYEAQ. Trimming removed 2 bases from V and 2 bases from J, with 10 bases in between. The CDR3 sequence is 14 residues long.

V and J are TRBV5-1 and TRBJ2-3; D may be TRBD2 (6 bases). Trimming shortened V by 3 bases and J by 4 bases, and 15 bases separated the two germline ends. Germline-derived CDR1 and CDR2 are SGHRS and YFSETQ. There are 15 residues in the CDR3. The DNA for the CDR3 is TGCGCCAGCAGCTCCATTAGCGGAGGGCCAGATACGCAGTATTTT. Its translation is CASSSISGGPDTQYF.

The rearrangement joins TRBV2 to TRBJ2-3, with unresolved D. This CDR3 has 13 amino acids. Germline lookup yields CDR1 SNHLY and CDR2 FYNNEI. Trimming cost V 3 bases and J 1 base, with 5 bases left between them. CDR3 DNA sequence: TGTGCCAGCAGTGACGTAGGCACAGATACGCAGTATTTT. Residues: CASSDVGTDTQYF.

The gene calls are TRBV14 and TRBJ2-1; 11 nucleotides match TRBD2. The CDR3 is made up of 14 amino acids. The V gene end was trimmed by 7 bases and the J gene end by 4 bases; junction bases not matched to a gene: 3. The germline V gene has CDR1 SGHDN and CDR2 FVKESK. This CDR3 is CASTVAGGYNEQFF. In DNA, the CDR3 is TGTGCCAGCACCGTAGCGGGGGGGTACAATGAGCAGTTCTTC.

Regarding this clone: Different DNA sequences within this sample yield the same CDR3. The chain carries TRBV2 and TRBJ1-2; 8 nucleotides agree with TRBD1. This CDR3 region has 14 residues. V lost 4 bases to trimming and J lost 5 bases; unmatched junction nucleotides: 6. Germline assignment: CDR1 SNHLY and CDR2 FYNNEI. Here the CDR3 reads CASSGTGGSYGYTF. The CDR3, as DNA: TGTGCCAGCAGTGGAACAGGGGGATCGTATGGCTACACCTTC.